These 25 T cell receptor beta chains came from one sample sequenced in a study of blood T cell repertoires in COVID-19 (dated by TCRdb to the early 2020s). The method was the immunoSEQ multiplex PCR assay. TCRdb holds this immuneACCESS table with in-frame rearrangements only. Some clones are missing; in checked studies, unresolved V genes explain under half, and the rest has no known cause. This sample holds some 240,000 clones; around 83% were observed only once. About 4.8% of the sample lies in the top ten. Material for sequencing was peripheral blood. These receptors came from a woman between 70 and 85 years old with COVID-19, enrolled during active disease.

The V gene is TRBV9, the J gene TRBJ1-2; D remains unclear. The germline gives CDR1 SGDLS, CDR2 YYNGEE. The V gene lost 4 bases and the J gene lost 2 bases, with 15 bases spanning the gap. The CDR3 has 15 amino acids. In DNA, the CDR3 is TGTGCCAGCAGCCCGAGCCTCGGGGAGAACTATGGCTACACCTTC. Translated, it gives CASSPSLGENYGYTF.

The V gene is TRBV27, the J gene TRBJ2-7; TRBD2 might be the D (7 bases). The V gene lost 3 bases and the J gene lost 2 bases, with 11 bases spanning the gap. CDR1 and CDR2 (germline): MNHEY, SMNVEV (reference sequence). The CDR3 is 14 amino acids. The DNA for the CDR3 is TGTGCCAGCAGTTTCAGGGAGGGGGCCTACGAGCAGTACTTC. Its protein product is CASSFREGAYEQYF.

This chain connects TRBV4-1 to TRBJ1-2; D remains ambiguous. The CDR3 contains 15 residues. The V and J ends lost 0 bases and 8 bases respectively, with 16 bases between them. From germline, CDR1 is MGHRA and CDR2 YSYEKL. The DNA for the CDR3 is TGCGCCAGCAGCCAAGATGGGGTTAGGACGGGAGGCTACACCTTC. Translated, it gives CASSQDGVRTGGYTF.

The chain employs TRBV7-9 and TRBJ2-2; D may be TRBD2 (6 bases). Between the trimmed V and J ends, which lost 7 bases and 3 bases, there was a span of 12 bases. The V gene's germline CDR1 is SEHNR and CDR2 FQNEAQ (reference sequence). The CDR3 covers 14 residues. As DNA, the CDR3 is TGTGCCAGCACAAACGGGGGATACACCGGGGAGCTGTTTTTT. Its protein product is CASTNGGYTGELFF.

CDR3 DNA sequence: TGTGCCAGCAGTTACAAAGGGGCGCTGGGCTACACCTTC. Residues: CASSYKGALGYTF. This sequence joins TRBV6-2 or TRBV6-3 and TRBJ1-2; a weak D match, TRBD1 (5 bases). The V gene's germline CDR1 is MNHEY and CDR2 SVGEGT. The CDR3 length is 13 residues. V was pared by 2 bases and J by 8 bases, with 12 bases between.

This chain uses TRBV30 with TRBJ2-1; 8 nucleotides match TRBD2. The CDR3 totals 14 residues. V was pared by 5 bases and J by 6 bases, with 9 bases of the junction left unmatched. From germline, CDR1 is GTSNPN and CDR2 SVGIG (reference sequence). CDR3 region: CAWERLAGVNEQFF. In nucleotides, the CDR3 is TGTGCCTGGGAACGTCTAGCGGGCGTCAATGAGCAGTTCTTC.

The genes are TRBV5-1 and TRBJ1-3, with D possibly matching TRBD1 (5 bases). The CDR3 spans 16 residues. Germline values: CDR1 SGHRS, CDR2 YFSETQ. The V end lost 6 bases, the J end lost 0 bases, and 16 bases lay between the germline ends. CDR3 residues: CASTLLQGSSGNTIYF. The DNA for the CDR3 is TGCGCCAGCACCCTCCTTCAGGGCAGCTCTGGAAACACCATATATTTT.

The chain combines TRBV19 with TRBJ2-1, with TRBD2 matching 11 bases. The CDR3 runs 16 residues. V trimming: 3 bases; J trimming: 2 bases; junction bases outside the gene matches: 3. Germline values: CDR1 LNHDA, CDR2 SQIVND (reference sequence). The CDR3 DNA reads as TGTGCCAGTAGTATCAGACTAGCGGGGACCTACAATGAGCAGTTCTTC. Its translation: CASSIRLAGTYNEQFF.

This chain joins TRBV27 and TRBJ2-2; weak D call: TRBD1 (6 bases). Germline lookup yields CDR1 MNHEY and CDR2 SMNVEV (reference sequence). CDR3 length equals 18 residues. V was shortened by 2 bases and J by 2 bases, with 18 bases between the two germline ends. The CDR3 DNA reads TGTGCCAGCAGTTTAATCCCGCCAGGGGCCGTAAACACCGGGGAGCTGTTTTTT. This encodes CASSLIPPGAVNTGELFF.

The chain has TRBV7-8 and TRBJ1-2; 9 bases match TRBD1. Germline V lookup: CDR1 SGHVS, CDR2 FQNEAQ. The CDR3 runs to 15 residues. Trimming at V came to 5 bases and at J to 7 bases, leaving 11 bases not matched to a gene. CDR3 nucleotides: TGTGCCAGCAGCCGCCCGACAGGGGGTTCGCGTGGCTACACCTTC. Encoded protein: CASSRPTGGSRGYTF.

Written as DNA, the CDR3 is TGTGCCAGCAGCCAGTGGACTAGCGGGAGGTTCACAGATACGCAGTATTTT. It specifies CASSQWTSGRFTDTQYF. The chain recombines TRBV3-1 (or the pseudogene TRBV3-2) with TRBJ2-3, with 14 positions matching TRBD2. With 3 bases clipped from V and 2 bases from J, the junction kept 4 bases outside the gene matches. The CDR3 spans 17 residues. Per germline, CDR1 LGHDT and CDR2 YNNKEL (reference sequence).

The chain links TRBV2 to TRBJ2-5, with D maybe TRBD2 (5 bases). The CDR3 is 16 amino acids. CDR1 is SNHLY, CDR2 FYNNEI, per germline. Trimming took off 1 base at V and 2 bases at J, with 14 bases between the two ends. CDR3 amino acids: CASSEERLNGQETQYF. The CDR3 DNA sequence: TGTGCCAGCAGTGAAGAGCGGTTGAACGGTCAAGAGACCCAGTACTTC.

This chain joins TRBV7-9 and TRBJ2-5, with TRBD2 identical over 11 bases. Germline values: CDR1 SEHNR, CDR2 FQNEAQ (reference sequence). Trimming removed 5 bases from V and 6 bases from J; junction bases left unmatched: 5. This CDR3 spans 14 amino acids. The CDR3 is CASSPTSGSQTQYF. The CDR3, as DNA: TGTGCCAGCAGCCCAACTAGCGGGAGTCAGACCCAGTACTTC. Complete variable domain (other parts from reference TRBV7-9 and TRBJ2-5): DTGVSQNPRHKITKRGQNVTFRCDPISEHNRLYWYRQTLGQGPEFLTYFQNEAQLEKSRLLSDRFSAERPKGSFSTLEIQRTEQGDSAMYLCASSPTSGSQTQYFGPGTRLLVL.

The CDR3 bases are TGTGCCAGCGAGGGTAATGAAAAACTGTTTTTT. It yields the protein CASEGNEKLFF. This chain links TRBV2 with TRBJ1-4; D remains ambiguous. Germline CDR1 reads SNHLY; CDR2 reads FYNNEI. This CDR3 is built from 11 residues. V was shortened by 8 bases and J by 4 bases, with 5 bases between the two germline ends.

The rearrangement links TRBV30 to TRBJ1-2; D is undetermined. Germline CDR1 and CDR2: GTSNPN and SVGIG (reference sequence). Trimming took 5 bases from V and 2 from J, leaving 12 bases between them. The CDR3 totals 13 residues. The CDR3 protein is CAWGEGLNYGYTF. The CDR3 DNA is TGTGCCTGGGGTGAGGGCTTGAACTATGGCTACACCTTC. The whole variable domain, remainder taken from reference TRBV30 and TRBJ1-2, is SQTIHQWPATLVQPVGSPLSLECTVEGTSNPNLYWYRQAAGRGLQLLFYSVGIGQISSEVPQNLSASRPQDRQFILSSKKLLLSDSGFYLCAWGEGLNYGYTFGSGTRLTVV.

The chain employs TRBV27 and TRBJ1-1; 8 nucleotides agree with TRBD1. J gave up 4 bases and V 10 bases, and 11 bases lay outside the gene matches. In germline, CDR1 is MNHEY, CDR2 SMNVEV (reference sequence). There are 14 residues in the CDR3. The CDR3 DNA follows: TGTGCCAACAGGGTCGGACAGGGTACCACTGAAGCTTTCTTT. Translation: CANRVGQGTTEAFF.

This rearrangement joins TRBV28 to TRBJ1-1; the D gene is possibly TRBD1 (5 bases). The germline CDR1 and CDR2 sequences are MDHEN and SYDVKM. V was pared by 6 bases and J by 2 bases, with 10 bases between. The CDR3 runs to 13 residues. The chain's CDR3 is CASRGTYNTEAFF. The CDR3 bases are TGTGCCAGCAGGGGGACTTACAACACTGAAGCTTTCTTT.

This rearrangement joins TRBV6-5 to TRBJ1-2; possible D gene TRBD1, 6 bases. Trimming cost V 5 bases and J 3 bases, with 16 bases left between them. CDR1 and CDR2 (germline): MNHEY, SVGAGI. CDR3 length equals 15 residues. The CDR3 spells CASSTVSGTYYGYTF. CDR3 in DNA: TGTGCCAGCAGTACCGTATCCGGGACATACTATGGCTACACCTTC.

This rearrangement joins TRBV5-4 to TRBJ2-7; maybe TRBD1 (5 bases). The CDR3 consists of 14 residues. Trimming stripped 2 bases from V and 3 bases from J, with 12 bases between. Looked up from germline, CDR1 is SGHNT and CDR2 is YYREEE (reference sequence). CDR3 DNA: TGTGCCAGCAGCTTATACCCCCAGGGCTACGAGCAGTACTTC. This encodes CASSLYPQGYEQYF.

J is TRBJ2-1 and V is TRBV18, with a possible D match to TRBD1 (5 bases). The CDR3 has 12 residues. The germline CDR1 and CDR2 sequences are KGHSH and LQKENI. Trimming took off 6 bases at V and 5 bases at J, with 8 bases between the two ends. CDR3 coding DNA: TGTGCCAGCTCGCAGGGTAACAATGAGCAGTTCTTC. It specifies CASSQGNNEQFF.

This rearrangement joins TRBV6-2 or TRBV6-3 to TRBJ2-5, with D possibly matching TRBD2 (6 bases). Germline V gene data show CDR1 as MNHEY and CDR2 as SVGEGT. Trimming shortened V by 4 bases and J by 4 bases, and 13 bases separated the two germline ends. This CDR3 is 14 amino acids long. This chain's CDR3 is CASSSQGGGETQYF. CDR3 DNA: TGTGCCAGCAGTTCTCAGGGAGGAGGAGAGACCCAGTACTTC.

The rearrangement joins TRBV28 to TRBJ2-6; TRBD1 matches at 12 bases. V was pared by 5 bases and J by 2 bases, with 13 bases of the junction left unmatched. Germline lookup yields CDR1 MDHEN and CDR2 SYDVKM. This CDR3 region has 20 residues. The CDR3 sequence: CASSPRRGQGAFPGANVLTF. CDR3 nucleotides: TGTGCCAGCAGTCCCCGTCGGGGACAGGGGGCTTTTCCTGGGGCCAACGTCCTGACTTTC.

The genes are TRBV28 and TRBJ1-2; D uncertain. The CDR3 is 10 residues long. Germline CDR1 MDHEN, CDR2 SYDVKM. Between the trimmed V and J ends, which lost 6 bases and 7 bases, there was a span of 6 bases. Here the CDR3 reads CASSAFGYTF. The CDR3 DNA reads as TGTGCCAGCAGCGCGTTTGGCTACACCTTC.

This sequence joins TRBV18 and TRBJ2-3, with D hard to call. This CDR3 contains 15 residues. V was trimmed by 3 bases and J by 0 bases, leaving 10 bases between them. CDR1 and CDR2 from the germline V gene are KGHSH and LQKENI. This CDR3 is CASSPSQRSTDTQYF. CDR3 nucleotide sequence: TGTGCCAGCTCACCCTCCCAGCGAAGCACAGATACGCAGTATTTT.

This chain joins TRBV3-1 (or the pseudogene TRBV3-2) and TRBJ2-1; no clear D gene. The V end was cut by 2 bases, the J end by 4 bases, with 9 bases between. The length of the CDR3 is 14 residues. Germline V gene data show CDR1 as LGHDT and CDR2 as YNNKEL (reference sequence). The CDR3 bases are TGTGCCAGCAGCCAACCCCCTCTGTACAATGAGCAGTTCTTC. Protein product: CASSQPPLYNEQFF.